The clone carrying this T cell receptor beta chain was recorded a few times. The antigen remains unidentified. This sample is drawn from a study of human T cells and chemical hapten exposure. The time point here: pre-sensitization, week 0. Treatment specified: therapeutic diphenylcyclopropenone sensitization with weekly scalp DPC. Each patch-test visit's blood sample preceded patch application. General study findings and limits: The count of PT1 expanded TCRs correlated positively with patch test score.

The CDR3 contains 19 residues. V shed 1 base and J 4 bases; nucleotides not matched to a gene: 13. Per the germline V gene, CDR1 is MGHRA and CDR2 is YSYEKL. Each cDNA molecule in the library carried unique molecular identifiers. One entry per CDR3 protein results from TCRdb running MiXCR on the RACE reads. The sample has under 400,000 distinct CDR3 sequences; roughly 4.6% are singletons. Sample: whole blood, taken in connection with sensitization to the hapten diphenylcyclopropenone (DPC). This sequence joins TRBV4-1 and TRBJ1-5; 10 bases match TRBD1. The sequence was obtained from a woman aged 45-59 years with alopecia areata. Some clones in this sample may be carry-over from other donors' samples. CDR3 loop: CASSQVGPGTGVWNQPQHF. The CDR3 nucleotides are TGCGCCAGCAGCCAAGTTGGACCCGGGACAGGGGTGTGGAATCAGCCCCAGCATTTT.